This passage covers 22 T cell receptor beta chains from one sample sequenced in a study of CD8+ T cells in alopecia areata. Once RNA had been extracted, it was reverse transcribed into cDNA to act as the sequencing template. Using immunoSEQ multiplex PCR, the repertoire was profiled, and TCRdb retains in-frame clones only, with some absent. This sample yields about 150,000 clones, of which about 51% are seen a single time; approximately 19% belongs to the top ten. The sequenced sample was CD8+ T cells sorted from blood, obtained at week 0. The receptors come from a human donor with alopecia areata.

This chain connects TRBV5-1 to TRBJ2-5; 7 nucleotides align to TRBD2. V shed 3 bases and J 2 bases; nucleotides not matched to a gene: 10. The CDR3 consists of 16 residues. Germline V gene lookup returns CDR1 SGHRS and CDR2 YFSETQ. The DNA of the CDR3 is TGCGCCAGCAGCTCTGGAGGGCTAGCGGATCAAGAGACCCAGTACTTC. The encoded protein is CASSSGGLADQETQYF. Full variable domain (rest looked up from reference TRBV5-1 and TRBJ2-5): KAGVTQTPRYLIKTRGQQVTLSCSPISGHRSVSWYQQTPGQGLQFLFEYFSETQRNKGNFPGRFSGRQFSNSRSEMNVSTLELGDSALYLCASSSGGLADQETQYFGPGTRLLVL.

The rearrangement joins TRBV19 to TRBJ2-7; 7 positions match TRBD2. From germline, CDR1 is LNHDA and CDR2 SQIVND (reference sequence). The CDR3 is 13 amino acids. The junction had 7 bases not matched to a gene; V was cut back by 6 bases and J by 5 bases. The CDR3 nucleotides read TGTGCCAGTAGCCGAGCGGGGTGGAACGAGCAGTACTTC. Amino acid sequence: CASSRAGWNEQYF. Full variable domain (missing parts from reference TRBV19 and TRBJ2-7): DGGITQSPKYLFRKEGQNVTLSCEQNLNHDAMYWYRQDPGQGLRLIYYSQIVNDFQKGDIAEGYSVSREKKESFPLTVTSAQKNPTAFYLCASSRAGWNEQYFGPGTRLTVT.

The rearrangement links TRBV10-2 to TRBJ1-2; maybe TRBD1 (5 bases). The V gene's germline CDR1 is WSHSY and CDR2 SAAADI. Trimming removed 0 bases from V and 7 bases from J, with 12 bases in between. The CDR3 loop spans 14 amino acids. This CDR3 reads CASSESKAGTGYTF. DNA of the CDR3: TGCGCCAGCAGTGAGTCGAAGGCAGGGACTGGCTACACCTTC.

V and J are TRBV30 and TRBJ2-7, with D tentatively TRBD2 (6 bases). This CDR3 comprises 15 residues. Germline V gives CDR1 GTSNPN, CDR2 SVGIG (reference sequence). Trimming took off 3 bases at V and 6 bases at J, with 21 bases between the two ends. DNA of the CDR3: TGTGCCTGGAGCCCTCACCGGGACTGGGCGGGCGAGCAGTACTTC. Translation gives CAWSPHRDWAGEQYF.

This clone has a handful of counts. This chain connects TRBV5-6 to TRBJ1-2; D is unresolved. CDR1 SGHDT and CDR2 YYEEEE come from the germline V gene. V lost 4 bases and J 3 bases, leaving 25 bases between the germline ends. The CDR3 extends over 18 amino acids. In DNA form, the CDR3 reads TGTGCCAGCAGCCCATGGGGTGGGCCTCCCATCGCGGACTATGGCTACACCTTC. Amino acids: CASSPWGGPPIADYGYTF.

This chain connects TRBV5-6 to TRBJ2-2, with TRBD1 identical over 9 bases. The junction had 1 base not matched to a gene; V was cut back by 2 bases and J by 5 bases. The CDR3 runs 14 residues. Germline values: CDR1 SGHDT, CDR2 YYEEEE. The DNA for the CDR3 is TGTGCCAGCAGCTTCGGGACAGGGACCGGGGAGCTGTTTTTT. This sequence encodes CASSFGTGTGELFF.

This clone came up a few times. V gene TRBV29-1 combines with J gene TRBJ2-7; TRBD1 aligns across 9 bases. The J segment lost 0 bases and the V segment lost 3 bases, leaving 9 bases of the junction unmatched. The CDR3 has 16 residues. Germline CDR1 and CDR2: SQVTM and ANQGSEA. CDR3 sequence reads: CSVDGTGRGNSYEQYF. The CDR3 DNA is TGCAGCGTTGACGGGACAGGGAGGGGAAACTCCTACGAGCAGTACTTC.

V and J are TRBV9 and TRBJ2-2; 10 positions match TRBD1. The CDR3 extends over 15 amino acids. Per the germline V gene, CDR1 is SGDLS and CDR2 is YYNGEE. After removal of 4 bases from V and 6 bases from J, the junction contained 6 bases not matched to a gene. CDR3 amino acids: CASSPIGQGAGELFF. In DNA form, the CDR3 reads TGTGCCAGCAGCCCCATAGGACAGGGGGCCGGGGAGCTGTTTTTT.

The chain has TRBV5-1 and TRBJ1-4, with unresolved D. The germline V gene has CDR1 SGHRS and CDR2 YFSETQ. V was pared by 4 bases and J by 0 bases, with 10 bases between. The CDR3 loop spans 15 amino acids. The CDR3 spells CASSPTRATNEKLFF. CDR3 DNA sequence: TGCGCCAGCAGCCCGACTAGGGCAACTAATGAAAAACTGTTTTTT.

This clone was counted once. The rearrangement joins TRBV5-1 to TRBJ2-7; 8 positions agree with TRBD1. The CDR3 totals 15 residues. The V gene's germline CDR1 is SGHRS and CDR2 YFSETQ. The junction had 9 bases not matched to a gene; V was cut back by 4 bases and J by 3 bases. In nucleotides, the CDR3 is TGCGCCAGCAGCCCCCCGGACAGGGAGTTCTACGAGCAGTACTTC. It yields the protein CASSPPDREFYEQYF.

CDR3 in amino acids: CSVVGRMVDGYTF. CDR3 in DNA: TGCAGCGTTGTAGGGAGAATGGTAGATGGCTACACCTTC. The chain links TRBV29-1 to TRBJ1-2; D gene uncertain. V was clipped by 4 bases and J by 6 bases, with 15 bases between them. This CDR3 has 13 amino acids. Germline V gives CDR1 SQVTM, CDR2 ANQGSEA.

CDR3 sequence (DNA): TGTGCCTGGAGTGGGGCGAACACTGAAGCTTTCTTT. Its protein product is CAWSGANTEAFF. V and J are TRBV30 and TRBJ1-1; no definite D call. Germline CDR1 is GTSNPN and CDR2 is SVGIG (reference sequence). The CDR3 loop spans 12 amino acids. Trimming stripped 1 base from V and 1 base from J, with 4 bases between.

The genes are TRBV4-3 and TRBJ2-1; TRBD2 is a possible D gene (6 bases). In germline, CDR1 is LGHNA, CDR2 YSLEER. CDR3 length: 13 residues. V was pared by 0 bases and J by 15 bases, with 15 bases between. CDR3 nucleotides: TGCGCCAGCAGCCAAGATGACGGGGGAGCCCCGTTCTTC. Protein product: CASSQDDGGAPFF.

This chain uses TRBV9 with TRBJ2-3; tentative D call: TRBD2 (6 bases). V was trimmed by 4 bases and J by 2 bases, leaving 17 bases between them. Germline V gene data show CDR1 as SGDLS and CDR2 as YYNGEE. The CDR3 has 16 amino acids. The CDR3: CASSQGGSGSTDTQYF. CDR3 nucleotides: TGTGCCAGCAGCCAAGGCGGAAGCGGGTCCACAGATACGCAGTATTTT.

The chain recombines TRBV6-5 with TRBJ1-5; no clear D gene. Germline V gene sequence: CDR1 MNHEY, CDR2 SVGAGI. The CDR3 loop spans 13 amino acids. The V and J ends lost 6 bases and 6 bases respectively, with 12 bases between them. The CDR3 DNA sequence: TGTGCCAGCAGCAAAGAGGGAGGTCAGCCCCAGCATTTT. This sequence encodes CASSKEGGQPQHF.

In this sample, this clone turned up a few times. The V gene is TRBV6-5, the J gene TRBJ1-5; D gene ambiguous. The V and J ends lost 0 bases and 2 bases respectively, with 5 bases between them. The CDR3 is made up of 14 amino acids. The germline V gene encodes CDR1 MNHEY and CDR2 SVGAGI. CDR3 nucleotides: TGTGCCAGCAGTTACTCCTCTGGCAATCAGCCCCAGCATTTT. Its protein is CASSYSSGNQPQHF.

J is TRBJ2-7 and V is TRBV2; D possibly corresponds to TRBD1 (6 bases). CDR1 is SNHLY, CDR2 FYNNEI, per germline. V was clipped by 7 bases and J by 0 bases, with 10 bases between them. The CDR3 covers 13 residues. The CDR3 region is CASTSDSSYEQYF. The DNA of the CDR3 is TGTGCCAGCACCTCGGACAGCTCCTACGAGCAGTACTTC. The full variable domain, its missing parts supplied by reference TRBV2 and TRBJ2-7, is EPEVTQTPSHQVTQMGQEVILRCVPISNHLYFYWYRQILGQKVEFLVSFYNNEISEKSEIFDDQFSVERPDGSNFTLKIRSTKLEDSAMYFCASTSDSSYEQYFGPGTRLTVT.

The V call is TRBV7-6, the J call TRBJ1-5, with D unresolved. The V and J ends lost 4 bases and 7 bases respectively, with 11 bases between them. Looked up from germline, CDR1 is SGHVS and CDR2 is FNYEAQ. This CDR3 has 13 amino acids. CDR3 sequence: CASSSGFGQPQHF. CDR3 in DNA: TGTGCCAGCAGCTCGGGGTTTGGACAGCCCCAGCATTTT. The whole variable domain, filled in from reference TRBV7-6 and TRBJ1-5, reads GAGVSQSPRYKVTKRGQDVALRCDPISGHVSLYWYRQALGQGPEFLTYFNYEAQQDKSGLPNDRFSAERPEGSISTLTIQRTEQRDSAMYRCASSSGFGQPQHFGDGTRLSIL.

The genes are TRBV4-3 and TRBJ2-1; TRBD2 is a possible D gene (7 bases). V lost 0 bases and J 5 bases, leaving 17 bases between the germline ends. Germline V gives CDR1 LGHNA, CDR2 YSLEER. This CDR3 has 17 amino acids. The CDR3 DNA sequence: TGCGCCAGCAGCCAAGATTTACTGCGGGGGCCCAACAATGAGCAGTTCTTC. The encoded protein is CASSQDLLRGPNNEQFF.

This clone occurred a few times. The chain combines TRBV19 with TRBJ1-1; no clear D. Looked up from germline, CDR1 is LNHDA and CDR2 is SQIVND (reference sequence). Trimming pared 6 bases from V and 0 bases from J, leaving 8 bases between. CDR3 size: 13 residues. The CDR3 spells CASSTNMNTEAFF. CDR3 nucleotide sequence: TGTGCCAGTAGCACGAACATGAACACTGAAGCTTTCTTT.

This clone was seen only once. This chain joins TRBV4-3 and TRBJ1-2; 11 bases line up with TRBD1. J gave up 4 bases and V 8 bases, and 3 bases lay outside the gene matches. The germline V gene has CDR1 LGHNA and CDR2 YSLEER. The CDR3 length is 13 residues. The CDR3 nucleotides read TGCGCCAGCGGGGACAGGGGGTCCTATGGCTACACCTTC. Its translation is CASGDRGSYGYTF.

This clone was detected once. The V gene is TRBV4-1, the J gene TRBJ1-5; tentatively, D is TRBD1 (5 bases). The germline CDR1 and CDR2 sequences are MGHRA and YSYEKL. The CDR3 contains 15 residues. Trimming took off 3 bases at V and 1 base at J, with 10 bases between the two ends. The CDR3 loop is CASSQEGTSNQPQHF. The CDR3 DNA reads as TGCGCCAGCAGCCAGGAAGGGACGAGCAATCAGCCCCAGCATTTT.